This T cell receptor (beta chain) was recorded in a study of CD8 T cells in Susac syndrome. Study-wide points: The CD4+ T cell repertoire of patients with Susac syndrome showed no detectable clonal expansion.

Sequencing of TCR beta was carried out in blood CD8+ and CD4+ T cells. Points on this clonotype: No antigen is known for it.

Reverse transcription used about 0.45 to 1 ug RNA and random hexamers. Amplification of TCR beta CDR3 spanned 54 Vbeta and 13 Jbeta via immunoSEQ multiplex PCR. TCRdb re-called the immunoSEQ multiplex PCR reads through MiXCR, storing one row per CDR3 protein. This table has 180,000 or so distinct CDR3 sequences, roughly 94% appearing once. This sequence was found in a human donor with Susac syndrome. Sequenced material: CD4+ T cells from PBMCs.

CDR3 DNA: TGTGCCAGCAGTAACGGACAGGGTGGGACTGAAGCTTTCTTT. Residues: CASSNGQGGTEAFF. The J gene is TRBJ1-1, the V gene TRBV6-2 or TRBV6-3; TRBD1 matches 8 bases. CDR1 is MNHEY and CDR2 is SVGEGT in the germline V gene. The CDR3 is 14 amino acids. The V gene end was trimmed by 5 bases and the J gene end by 5 bases; junction bases not matched to a gene: 7.